One sample yielded the 3 T cell receptor beta chains listed below, sequenced in a study of T cell changes during pregnancy in multiple sclerosis. The protocol was immunoSEQ multiplex PCR, while the TCRdb copy is restricted to in-frame clones and leaves out a portion. The sample yields 45,000 to 55,000 clones, about 90% seen once. The starting material was peripheral blood, obtained in the first trimester of pregnancy. The receptors originated from a female donor with multiple sclerosis, enrolled in a pregnancy study.

This sequence joins TRBV19 and TRBJ2-4, with TRBD1 matching 7 bases. Germline V gene sequence: CDR1 LNHDA, CDR2 SQIVND (reference sequence). V shed 2 bases and J 11 bases; nucleotides not matched to a gene: 9. The CDR3 sequence is 14 residues long. The CDR3 bases are TGTGCCAGTAGTATAAGGGGAGAAGGGGGCCTTCAGTACTTC. This codes for CASSIRGEGGLQYF. The full variable domain, in which reference TRBV19 and TRBJ2-4 provide the parts outside the CDR3, is DGGITQSPKYLFRKEGQNVTLSCEQNLNHDAMYWYRQDPGQGLRLIYYSQIVNDFQKGDIAEGYSVSREKKESFPLTVTSAQKNPTAFYLCASSIRGEGGLQYFGAGTRLSVL.

This chain uses TRBV28 with TRBJ1-1, with D possibly matching TRBD1 (5 bases). Between the trimmed V and J ends, which lost 7 bases and 7 bases, there was a span of 16 bases. The CDR3 is 13 residues long. Germline CDR1 reads MDHEN; CDR2 reads SYDVKM. The CDR3 protein is CASTRTAGYEAFF. The DNA of the CDR3 is TGTGCCAGCACCAGGACCGCAGGGTATGAAGCTTTCTTT.

The V and J genes are TRBV18 and TRBJ1-6; tentative D call: TRBD1 (5 bases). The CDR3 length is 15 residues. Germline CDR1 is KGHSH and CDR2 is LQKENI. Trimming took 3 bases from V and 4 from J, leaving 10 bases between them. The CDR3 DNA reads TGTGCCAGCTCACCCTCACAGGAGTATAATTCACCCCTCCACTTT. Residues: CASSPSQEYNSPLHF.